The clone carrying this T cell receptor (beta chain) was seen a single time. This entry comes from a study of T cell changes during pregnancy in multiple sclerosis. V was shortened by 10 bases and J by 4 bases, with 16 bases between the two germline ends. CDR1 is MDHEN, CDR2 SYDVKM, per germline. This CDR3 is built from 13 residues. Only in-frame clones appear in the TCRdb table, and some are missing; sequencing was by immunoSEQ multiplex PCR. The sample lists approximately 130,000 clones, about 96% seen once, with over 0.35% in the top ten. The chain uses TRBV28 and TRBJ1-2, with D perhaps TRBD1 (6 bases). The TCR originated in a female donor with multiple sclerosis, enrolled in a pregnancy study. The source was peripheral blood, collected after pregnancy. The CDR3 region has the DNA TGTGCCATCCGACGACAGGCCTTCTATGGCTACACCTTC. Its translation is CAIRRQAFYGYTF.